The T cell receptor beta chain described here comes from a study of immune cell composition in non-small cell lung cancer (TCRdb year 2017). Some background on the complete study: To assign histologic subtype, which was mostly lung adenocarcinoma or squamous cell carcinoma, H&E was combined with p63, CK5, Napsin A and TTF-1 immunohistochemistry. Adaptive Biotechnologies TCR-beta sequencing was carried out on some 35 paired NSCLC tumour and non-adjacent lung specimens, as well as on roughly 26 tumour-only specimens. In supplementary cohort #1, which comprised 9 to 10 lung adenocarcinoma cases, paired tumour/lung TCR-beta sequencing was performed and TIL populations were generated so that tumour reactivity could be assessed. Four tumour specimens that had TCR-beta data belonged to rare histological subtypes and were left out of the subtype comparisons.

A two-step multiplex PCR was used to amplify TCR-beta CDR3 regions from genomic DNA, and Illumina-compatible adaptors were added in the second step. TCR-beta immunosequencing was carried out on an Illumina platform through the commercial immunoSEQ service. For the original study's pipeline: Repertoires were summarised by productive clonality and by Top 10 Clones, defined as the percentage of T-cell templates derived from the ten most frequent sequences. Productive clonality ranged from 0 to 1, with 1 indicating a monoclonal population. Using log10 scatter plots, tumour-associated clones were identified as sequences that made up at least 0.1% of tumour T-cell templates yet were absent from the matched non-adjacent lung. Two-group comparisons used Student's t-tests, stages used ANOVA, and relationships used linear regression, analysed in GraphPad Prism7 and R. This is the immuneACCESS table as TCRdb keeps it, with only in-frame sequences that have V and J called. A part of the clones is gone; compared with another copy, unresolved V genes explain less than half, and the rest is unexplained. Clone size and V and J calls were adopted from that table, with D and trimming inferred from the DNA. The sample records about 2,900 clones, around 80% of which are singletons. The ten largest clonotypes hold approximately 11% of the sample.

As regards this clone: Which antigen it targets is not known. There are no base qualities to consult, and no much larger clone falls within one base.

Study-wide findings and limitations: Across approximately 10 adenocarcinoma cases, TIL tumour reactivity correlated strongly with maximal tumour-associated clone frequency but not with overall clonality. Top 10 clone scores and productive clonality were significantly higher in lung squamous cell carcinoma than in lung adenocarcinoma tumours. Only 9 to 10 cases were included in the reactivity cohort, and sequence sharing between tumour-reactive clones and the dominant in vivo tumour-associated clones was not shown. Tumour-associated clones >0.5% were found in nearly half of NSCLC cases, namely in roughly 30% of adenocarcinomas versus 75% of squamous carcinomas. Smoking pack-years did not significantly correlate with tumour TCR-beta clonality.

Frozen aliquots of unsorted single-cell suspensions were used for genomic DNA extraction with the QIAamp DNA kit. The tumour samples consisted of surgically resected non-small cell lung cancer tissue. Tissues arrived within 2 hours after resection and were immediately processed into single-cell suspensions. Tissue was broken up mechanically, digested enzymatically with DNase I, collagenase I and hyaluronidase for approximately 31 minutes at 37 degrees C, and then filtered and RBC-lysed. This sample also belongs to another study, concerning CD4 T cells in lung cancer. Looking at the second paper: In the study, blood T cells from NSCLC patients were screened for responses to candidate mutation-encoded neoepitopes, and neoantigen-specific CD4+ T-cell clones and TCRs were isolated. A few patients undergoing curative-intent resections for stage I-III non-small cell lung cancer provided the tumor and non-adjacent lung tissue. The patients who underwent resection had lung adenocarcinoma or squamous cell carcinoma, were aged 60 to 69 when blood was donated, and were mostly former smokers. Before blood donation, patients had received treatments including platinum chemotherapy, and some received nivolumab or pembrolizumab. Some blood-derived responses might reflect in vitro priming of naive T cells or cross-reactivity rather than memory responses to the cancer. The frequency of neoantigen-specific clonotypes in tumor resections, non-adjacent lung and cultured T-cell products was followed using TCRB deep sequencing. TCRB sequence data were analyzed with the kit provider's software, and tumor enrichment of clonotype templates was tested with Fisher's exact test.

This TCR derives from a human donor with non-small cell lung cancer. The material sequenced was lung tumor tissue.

The CDR3 reads as follows: CASSDSASTDTQYF. The sequenced DNA is TGTGCCAGCAGTGACAGCGCTAGCACAGATACGCAGTATTTT. The chain employs TRBV6-1 and TRBJ2-3; no D gene call is confident. The germline V gene provides CDR1 MNHNS and CDR2 SASEGT. V is shortened by 3 bases, J by 0 bases, and the region joining them spans 7 bases. The CDR3 numbers 14 residues from cysteine through phenylalanine. Kept here is only the CDR3 DNA, which spans 42 bases and is read in frame from base 1.